A selection of T cell receptor beta chains follows, all from one sample in a study of OX40 agonist ivuxolimab in advanced cancers. Method: immunoSEQ multiplex PCR; TCRdb's copy keeps in-frame clones and lacks some. The sample includes approximately 92,000 clones, more than 80% of them seen just once. This sample comprised CD4+ or CD8+ T cells sorted from blood, obtained in a trial of the OX40 agonist ivuxolimab. All receptors come from an adult with an advanced solid tumor such as melanoma, head and neck, liver or kidney cancer. Each CDR3 is given with its conserved first and last residue. A D gene is named only where the DNA matches it firmly. A row's size may be missing; if present it is once, few, many or a size class.

TRBD2,TRBJ2-1,NA,TRBV6-5,TGTGCCAGCAGTTACTCATCCAGCGGGGGGACCAATGAGCAGTTCTTC,CASSYSSSGGTNEQFF
NA,TRBJ1-3,NA,TRBV27,TGTGCCAGCAGTCCGCAGGGATCTGGAAACACCATATATTTT,CASSPQGSGNTIYF
TRBD2,TRBJ2-3,NA,TRBV25-1,TGTGCCAGCAGTGGAACTAGCGGGCGCACAGATACGCAGTATTTT,CASSGTSGRTDTQYF
NA,TRBJ1-2,NA,TRBV7-2,TGTGCCAGCAGCTTAAATGGCAGGGGCTACACCTTC,CASSLNGRGYTF
TRBD1,TRBJ1-5,NA,TRBV19,TGTGCCAGTAGCCTGACAGGGTCTCTGAATCAGCCCCAGCATTTT,CASSLTGSLNQPQHF
TRBD2,TRBJ2-3,NA,TRBV4-3,TGCGCCAGCAGCCAAGATATCCTAGCGGGGGTTGGTGATACGCAGTATTTT,CASSQDILAGVGDTQYF
TRBD1,TRBJ2-7,NA,TRBV7-2,TGTGCCAGCAGCTTAGAGGGACAGGTGTTGGGGGAGCAGTACTTC,CASSLEGQVLGEQYF
TRBD1,TRBJ1-2,NA,TRBV7-2,TGTGCCAGCAGCTATTTCCCGGGGGGACAGGGAAACTATGGCTACACCTTC,CASSYFPGGQGNYGYTF
NA,TRBJ2-3,NA,TRBV6-5,TGTGCCAGCAAAACGGGGGCAGATACGCAGTATTTT,CASKTGADTQYF
NA,TRBJ1-1,NA,TRBV18,TGTGCCAGCTCACCGGTCCCGAAGCGGAACACTGAAGCTTTCTTT,CASSPVPKRNTEAFF
NA,TRBJ1-1,NA,TRBV19,TGTGCCAGTAGTATAGACCCGGGGGCAAGATCTGAAGCTTTCTTT,CASSIDPGARSEAFF
NA,TRBJ1-3,NA,TRBV19,TGTGCCAGTAGTGCGGGCCCTGGAAACACCATATATTTT,CASSAGPGNTIYF
TRBD1,TRBJ1-5,NA,TRBV28,TGTGCCAGCAGTTCGACAGGGGGAGGCAATCAGCCCCAGCATTTT,CASSSTGGGNQPQHF
NA,TRBJ1-5,NA,TRBV5-1,TGCGCCAGCAGCTACGTCGGGGGTGCCCCTTCAGGCAATCAGCCCCAGCATTTT,CASSYVGGAPSGNQPQHF
TRBD1,TRBJ2-7,NA,TRBV7-2,TGTGCCAGCAGCCCGCGCGGGACAGGGGTTCGTAACGAGCAGTACTTC,CASSPRGTGVRNEQYF
NA,TRBJ2-2,NA,TRBV6-1,TGTGCCAGCACCCTAAACACCGGGGAGCTGTTTTTT,CASTLNTGELFF
TRBD2,TRBJ2-2,NA,TRBV9,TGTGCCAGCAGCGGCCGTCTAGCGGGGTCGAACACCGGGGAGCTGTTTTTT,CASSGRLAGSNTGELFF
TRBD1,TRBJ1-4,NA,TRBV19,TGTGCCACAAAGGACAGGGGAGCAACTAATGAAAAACTGTTTTTT,CATKDRGATNEKLFF
NA,TRBJ2-5,NA,TRBV11-2,TGTGCCAGCAGCTTTGGAGAGCGCCTCCAAGAGACCCAGTACTTC,CASSFGERLQETQYF
NA,TRBJ1-2,NA,TRBV7-9,TGTGCCAGCAGTCCTTGGAACCCAGAGAACTATGGCTACACCTTC,CASSPWNPENYGYTF
NA,TRBJ1-4,NA,TRBV5-1,TGCGCCAGCAGCCCCCTTCCAGAGGGGTATGAAAAACTGTTTTTT,CASSPLPEGYEKLFF
NA,TRBJ1-3,NA,TRBV29-1,TGCAGCGTTGTGATCCAAGGAAACACCATATATTTT,CSVVIQGNTIYF
TRBD2,TRBJ2-2,NA,TRBV4-2,TGTGCCAGCAGCCCTCGACTAGCGGGAGGGACCGGGGAGCTGTTTTTT,CASSPRLAGGTGELFF
NA,TRBJ1-2,NA,TRBV12-5,TGTGCTAGTGGTTCCCGGGACACTACCTATGGCTACACCTTC,CASGSRDTTYGYTF
TRBD1,TRBJ1-1,NA,TRBV5-1,TGCGCCAGCAGCCCGGGGACAGTTAACACTGAAGCTTTCTTT,CASSPGTVNTEAFF
NA,TRBJ2-7,once,TRBV7-2,TGTGCCAGCAGCACTGGGATACCCTACGAGCAGTACTTC,CASSTGIPYEQYF
NA,TRBJ1-4,NA,TRBV11-3,TGTGCCAGCAGCTTCAGGGTAACCCAGGAGGAAAAACTGTTTTTT,CASSFRVTQEEKLFF
NA,TRBJ2-2,NA,TRBV10-3,TGTGCCATCAGTGAGCCTAGCTGGACGGGGGGGGAGCTGTTTTTT,CAISEPSWTGGELFF
TRBD1,TRBJ2-2,NA,TRBV19,TGTGCCAGTAGGGGGGACAGGGCAAACACCGGGGAGCTGTTTTTC,CASRGDRANTGELFF
TRBD1,TRBJ2-7,NA,TRBV7-9,TGTGCCAGCAGCCGGGACAGGGTCTACGAGCAGTACTTC,CASSRDRVYEQYF
NA,TRBJ2-3,once,TRBV6-5,TGTGCCAGCAGTTACTATGACGGGCCTGGGGCCGATACGCAGTATTTT,CASSYYDGPGADTQYF
NA,TRBJ1-1,NA,TRBV15,TGTGCCACCAGCAGAGCACGGGAAGGAGCTTTCTTT,CATSRAREGAFF
TRBD1,TRBJ1-2,NA,TRBV2,TGTGCCAGCAAACCGGGACAGCCTTATGGCTACACCTTC,CASKPGQPYGYTF
TRBD1,TRBJ2-7,NA,TRBV7-6,TGTGCCAGCAGTTTTCAGGGGGCGAGTGAGCAGTACTTC,CASSFQGASEQYF
NA,TRBJ1-1,NA,TRBV7-2,TGTGCCAGCAGCGGATTCAGGGGAGGTAACACTGAAGCTTTCTTT,CASSGFRGGNTEAFF
TRBD2,TRBJ2-1,NA,TRBV4-2,TGTGCCAGCAGCCAAGTGAGCGGGAGTGGGTTATTACGCTCCTACAATGAGCAGTTCTTC,CASSQVSGSGLLRSYNEQFF
TRBD1,TRBJ2-1,NA,TRBV11-2,TGTGCCAGCAGCGCGGACAGGGGCTCGGCGCAGTTCTTC,CASSADRGSAQFF
NA,TRBJ1-5,NA,TRBV15,TGTGCCACCAGCAGAGAGAGGGGGAGAAGCAATCAGCCCCAGCATTTT,CATSRERGRSNQPQHF
NA,TRBJ2-2,NA,TRBV7-2,TGTGCCAGCAAGAGTCAGGGTTCTGTATCCGGGGAGCTGTTTTTT,CASKSQGSVSGELFF
TRBD1,TRBJ2-7,NA,TRBV27,TGTGCCAGCAGCCTGGGACAGAGCTACGAGCAGTACTTC,CASSLGQSYEQYF
NA,TRBJ1-5,NA,TRBV19,TGTGCCAGTAGTATGGAGGGGCCTAATCAGCCCCAGCATTTT,CASSMEGPNQPQHF
TRBD2,TRBJ2-1,NA,TRBV29-1,TGCAGCGGCGTAAGGACTAGCGGGAGGCGGGAGCAGTTCTTC,CSGVRTSGRREQFF
TRBD1,TRBJ2-3,once,TRBV7-9,TGTGCCAGCAGCTTAGGAGACAGGGGGTCAGATACGCAGTATTTT,CASSLGDRGSDTQYF
TRBD2,TRBJ2-1,few,TRBV9,TGTGCCAGCAGCGGGACTAGCTTGAAAAATGAGCAGTTCTTC,CASSGTSLKNEQFF
NA,TRBJ2-3,NA,TRBV2,TGTGCCAGCAGCTCCACCACAGATACGCAGTATTTT,CASSSTTDTQYF
TRBD1,TRBJ2-5,NA,TRBV7-2,TGTGCCAGCAGTCGGGACAGGGGGCGGCAAGAGACCCAGTACTTC,CASSRDRGRQETQYF
TRBD2,TRBJ2-7,NA,TRBV9,TGTGCCAGCAGCGTCTCGGGGACTAGCGGTTACGAGCAGTACTTC,CASSVSGTSGYEQYF
TRBD1,TRBJ1-5,NA,TRBV5-8,TGTGCCAGTTCCGGGACAGGGACACTAGGGCCCCAGCATTTT,CASSGTGTLGPQHF
NA,TRBJ1-4,NA,TRBV7-9,TGTGCCAGCAGCTTTGGAGGGGCTAATGAAAAACTGTTTTTT,CASSFGGANEKLFF
TRBD1,TRBJ2-7,once,TRBV18,TGTGCCAGCTCCCTACGACAGGGCCACGAGCAGTACTTC,CASSLRQGHEQYF